These T cell receptor beta chains were read from a single sample in a study of shared clonotypes between healthy human individuals. Method: immunoSEQ multiplex PCR; TCRdb's copy keeps in-frame clones and lacks some. Seen here are 500,000 or so clones, 90% to 96% observed once, and the top ten hold about 0.064%. Sequencing was done on a sample of naive CD4+ T cells sorted from blood. Every receptor here comes from a woman in her 30s in good health. Both conserved end residues are part of each CDR3. The order of the fields is D gene, V gene, J gene, clone size, CDR3 protein, CDR3 DNA. The D gene is left open where the match is weak. For some rows the clone size is stated as once, few or many, or as a class when expanded; others skip it.

D gene: TRBD2
V gene: TRBV10-2
J gene: TRBJ2-2
clone size: .
CDR3 protein: CASSRTSAYTGELFF
CDR3 DNA: TGCGCCAGCAGCCGGACTAGCGCTTACACCGGGGAGCTGTTTTTT

D gene: .
V gene: TRBV28
J gene: TRBJ2-3
clone size: .
CDR3 protein: CASSFPGRSTDTQYF
CDR3 DNA: TGTGCCAGCAGTTTTCCAGGGAGGAGCACAGATACGCAGTATTTT

D gene: .
V gene: TRBV23-1
J gene: TRBJ2-2
clone size: .
CDR3 protein: CASSQSRVAANTGELFF
CDR3 DNA: TGCGCCAGCAGTCAATCTAGGGTAGCGGCAAACACCGGGGAGCTGTTTTTT

D gene: TRBD2
V gene: TRBV9
J gene: TRBJ2-5
clone size: once
CDR3 protein: CASSAGLALSGAQYF
CDR3 DNA: TGTGCCAGCAGCGCCGGACTAGCTTTGTCGGGGGCCCAGTACTTC

D gene: .
V gene: TRBV28
J gene: TRBJ1-5
clone size: few
CDR3 protein: CASSWQNNQPQHF
CDR3 DNA: TGTGCCAGCAGTTGGCAGAACAATCAGCCCCAGCATTTT

D gene: TRBD2
V gene: TRBV10-3
J gene: TRBJ2-1
clone size: .
CDR3 protein: CAISSLAGAGNEQFF
CDR3 DNA: TGTGCCATCAGTAGCTTAGCGGGAGCAGGCAATGAGCAGTTCTTC

D gene: .
V gene: TRBV7-9
J gene: TRBJ2-3
clone size: .
CDR3 protein: CASGRGTDTQYF
CDR3 DNA: TGTGCCAGCGGGAGAGGCACAGATACGCAGTATTTT

D gene: TRBD1
V gene: TRBV28
J gene: TRBJ2-7
clone size: .
CDR3 protein: CASSSGQGAYEQYF
CDR3 DNA: TGTGCCAGCAGTTCCGGACAGGGGGCCTACGAGCAGTACTTC

D gene: TRBD2
V gene: TRBV5-1
J gene: TRBJ2-7
clone size: .
CDR3 protein: CASRATSGAYEQYF
CDR3 DNA: TGCGCCAGCAGGGCGACTAGCGGAGCCTACGAGCAGTACTTC

D gene: TRBD1
V gene: TRBV6-5
J gene: TRBJ2-7
clone size: .
CDR3 protein: CASTTGGEGTYEQYF
CDR3 DNA: TGTGCCAGCACCACAGGGGGAGAGGGGACCTACGAGCAGTACTTC

D gene: .
V gene: TRBV30
J gene: TRBJ1-1
clone size: .
CDR3 protein: CAWSPLGPQTAFF
CDR3 DNA: TGTGCCTGGAGCCCACTGGGCCCCCAAACGGCTTTCTTT

D gene: TRBD2
V gene: TRBV27
J gene: TRBJ2-7
clone size: .
CDR3 protein: CASSSLTSGRLNEQYF
CDR3 DNA: TGTGCCAGCAGTTCGTTGACTAGCGGGAGGTTAAACGAGCAGTACTTC

D gene: .
V gene: TRBV21-1
J gene: TRBJ2-1
clone size: .
CDR3 protein: CASSPLQPSGEYNEQFF
CDR3 DNA: TGTGCCAGCAGCCCTCTTCAGCCTAGCGGGGAATACAATGAGCAGTTCTTC

D gene: TRBD2
V gene: TRBV10-3
J gene: TRBJ2-5
clone size: .
CDR3 protein: CAISESGKREGFEETQYF
CDR3 DNA: TGTGCCATCAGTGAGTCCGGGAAGCGGGAGGGCTTCGAGGAGACCCAGTACTTC

D gene: TRBD1
V gene: TRBV28
J gene: TRBJ1-5
clone size: .
CDR3 protein: CASSSRRQGRSNQPQHF
CDR3 DNA: TGTGCCAGCAGCTCCAGAAGACAGGGGCGAAGCAATCAGCCCCAGCATTTT

D gene: TRBD1
V gene: TRBV18
J gene: TRBJ1-3
clone size: .
CDR3 protein: CASSRIRLGQGAGNTIYF
CDR3 DNA: TGTGCCAGCTCACGCATCCGGTTGGGACAGGGGGCTGGAAACACCATATATTTT

D gene: TRBD1
V gene: TRBV7-9
J gene: TRBJ2-6
clone size: .
CDR3 protein: CASSIRDRAPSGANVLTF
CDR3 DNA: TGTGCCAGCAGCATCCGGGACAGGGCCCCCTCTGGGGCCAACGTCCTGACTTTC

D gene: .
V gene: TRBV30
J gene: TRBJ1-2
clone size: .
CDR3 protein: CAWSFSGGRYTF
CDR3 DNA: TGTGCCTGGAGTTTTAGTGGTGGACGCTACACCTTC

D gene: .
V gene: TRBV11-1
J gene: TRBJ2-2
clone size: .
CDR3 protein: CASSLVQGSTGELFF
CDR3 DNA: TGTGCCAGCAGCCTCGTACAGGGAAGCACCGGGGAGCTGTTTTTT

D gene: TRBD1
V gene: TRBV28
J gene: TRBJ1-5
clone size: .
CDR3 protein: CASKARRRGLQPQHF
CDR3 DNA: TGTGCCAGCAAAGCACGTAGGAGGGGGCTTCAGCCCCAGCATTTT

D gene: .
V gene: TRBV15
J gene: TRBJ1-6
clone size: .
CDR3 protein: CATSRDPGGGSPLHF
CDR3 DNA: TGTGCCACCAGCAGAGATCCGGGGGGCGGGTCACCCCTCCACTTT

D gene: TRBD1
V gene: TRBV28
J gene: TRBJ1-5
clone size: .
CDR3 protein: CASSPTTGAEQPQHF
CDR3 DNA: TGTGCCAGCAGTCCGACCACAGGGGCTGAGCAGCCCCAGCATTTT

D gene: TRBD2
V gene: TRBV11-2
J gene: TRBJ2-3
clone size: .
CDR3 protein: CASSPRGSGRADTQYF
CDR3 DNA: TGTGCCAGCAGCCCCCGGGGTAGCGGGAGGGCAGATACGCAGTATTTT

D gene: .
V gene: TRBV5-1
J gene: TRBJ1-1
clone size: once
CDR3 protein: CASSLVGGTASEAFF
CDR3 DNA: TGCGCCAGCAGCTTGGTCGGGGGAACGGCTTCTGAGGCTTTCTTT

D gene: .
V gene: TRBV7-9
J gene: TRBJ2-2
clone size: .
CDR3 protein: CASATGELFF
CDR3 DNA: TGTGCCAGCGCCACCGGGGAGCTGTTTTTT

D gene: .
V gene: TRBV18
J gene: TRBJ2-3
clone size: .
CDR3 protein: CASSPPGVTDTQYF
CDR3 DNA: TGTGCCAGCTCACCGCCGGGGGTCACAGATACGCAGTATTTT

D gene: .
V gene: TRBV9
J gene: TRBJ2-7
clone size: .
CDR3 protein: CASSVGVGSYEQYF
CDR3 DNA: TGTGCCAGCAGCGTAGGCGTCGGGTCCTACGAGCAGTACTTC

D gene: TRBD1
V gene: TRBV25-1
J gene: TRBJ2-2
clone size: .
CDR3 protein: CASQNRGEKTGELFF
CDR3 DNA: TGTGCCAGCCAAAACAGGGGGGAGAAAACCGGGGAGCTGTTTTTT

D gene: TRBD1
V gene: TRBV9
J gene: TRBJ1-2
clone size: once
CDR3 protein: CASSVDGTGDFYGYTF
CDR3 DNA: TGTGCCAGCAGCGTAGACGGGACAGGGGACTTCTATGGCTACACCTTC

D gene: .
V gene: TRBV28
J gene: TRBJ2-2
clone size: .
CDR3 protein: CALSRPGDNTGELFF
CDR3 DNA: TGTGCCCTAAGTCGACCAGGGGACAACACCGGGGAGCTGTTTTTT

D gene: .
V gene: TRBV7-9
J gene: TRBJ2-7
clone size: .
CDR3 protein: CASSLVGRVSVEQYF
CDR3 DNA: TGTGCCAGCAGCTTAGTGGGCCGGGTGTCGGTCGAGCAGTACTTC

D gene: TRBD2
V gene: TRBV11-1
J gene: TRBJ2-1
clone size: .
CDR3 protein: CASSWGLAGHNEQFF
CDR3 DNA: TGTGCCAGCAGTTGGGGACTAGCGGGTCACAATGAGCAGTTCTTC

D gene: .
V gene: TRBV21-1
J gene: TRBJ2-3
clone size: .
CDR3 protein: CASEPGGLADYTDTQYF
CDR3 DNA: TGTGCCAGTGAACCGGGGGGACTAGCGGACTACACAGATACGCAGTATTTT

D gene: .
V gene: TRBV28
J gene: TRBJ1-4
clone size: .
CDR3 protein: CASSLIGGPGEGDEKLFF
CDR3 DNA: TGTGCCAGCAGTTTAATCGGTGGGCCAGGGGAAGGTGATGAAAAACTGTTTTTT

D gene: TRBD1
V gene: TRBV5-6
J gene: TRBJ2-1
clone size: .
CDR3 protein: CASSPGQGLVLGQFF
CDR3 DNA: TGTGCCAGCAGCCCGGGACAGGGTTTAGTGTTAGGGCAGTTCTTC

D gene: TRBD2
V gene: TRBV29-1
J gene: TRBJ2-2
clone size: .
CDR3 protein: CSVDRGRAGELFF
CDR3 DNA: TGCAGCGTTGATCGGGGGAGGGCCGGGGAGCTGTTTTTT

D gene: .
V gene: TRBV28
J gene: TRBJ1-5
clone size: .
CDR3 protein: CASSLIGPSNQPQHF
CDR3 DNA: TGTGCCAGCAGTTTGATAGGGCCGAGCAATCAGCCCCAGCATTTT

D gene: TRBD1
V gene: TRBV5-6
J gene: TRBJ1-1
clone size: .
CDR3 protein: CASSGTGVGDTEAFF
CDR3 DNA: TGTGCCAGCAGCGGGACAGGGGTCGGGGACACTGAAGCTTTCTTT

D gene: .
V gene: TRBV2
J gene: TRBJ2-1
clone size: once
CDR3 protein: CASRAGGPGEQFF
CDR3 DNA: TGTGCCAGCAGAGCAGGAGGGCCTGGTGAGCAGTTCTTC

D gene: .
V gene: TRBV7-9
J gene: TRBJ1-5
clone size: few
CDR3 protein: CASSFGQDGPRHQPQHF
CDR3 DNA: TGTGCCAGCAGCTTCGGCCAGGATGGTCCGAGACATCAGCCCCAGCATTTT

D gene: TRBD1
V gene: TRBV27
J gene: TRBJ1-1
clone size: .
CDR3 protein: CASTRQGARYTEAFF
CDR3 DNA: TGTGCCAGCACCAGACAGGGGGCTCGGTACACTGAAGCTTTCTTT

D gene: TRBD1
V gene: TRBV27
J gene: TRBJ1-2
clone size: .
CDR3 protein: CASSPPGQGRGGYTF
CDR3 DNA: TGTGCCAGCAGTCCACCGGGACAGGGCCGGGGGGGCTACACCTTC

D gene: TRBD1
V gene: TRBV6-6
J gene: TRBJ2-3
clone size: .
CDR3 protein: CASSSGTASTDTQYF
CDR3 DNA: TGTGCCAGCAGCTCCGGGACAGCGAGCACAGATACGCAGTATTTT

D gene: TRBD2
V gene: TRBV10-3
J gene: TRBJ2-7
clone size: .
CDR3 protein: CAISGTSGIAYEQYF
CDR3 DNA: TGTGCCATCAGTGGGACTAGCGGGATTGCCTACGAGCAGTACTTC

D gene: TRBD1
V gene: TRBV4-1
J gene: TRBJ2-7
clone size: .
CDR3 protein: CASSPGQGASYEQYF
CDR3 DNA: TGCGCCAGCAGCCCAGGACAGGGGGCAAGTTACGAGCAGTACTTC

D gene: .
V gene: TRBV28
J gene: TRBJ1-5
clone size: .
CDR3 protein: CASKKHNQPQHF
CDR3 DNA: TGTGCCAGCAAAAAGCACAATCAGCCCCAGCATTTT

D gene: .
V gene: TRBV18
J gene: TRBJ1-3
clone size: .
CDR3 protein: CASSRPDRPGNTIYF
CDR3 DNA: TGTGCCAGCTCGCGTCCCGATCGACCTGGAAACACCATATATTTT

D gene: .
V gene: TRBV5-1
J gene: TRBJ1-5
clone size: .
CDR3 protein: CASSLGGESWEGTQHF
CDR3 DNA: TGCGCCAGCAGCTTGGGTGGAGAATCGTGGGAAGGCACCCAGCATTTT

D gene: TRBD1
V gene: TRBV19
J gene: TRBJ1-1
clone size: .
CDR3 protein: CASSITDRDDTEAFF
CDR3 DNA: TGTGCCAGTAGTATAACTGACAGGGACGACACTGAAGCTTTCTTT

D gene: .
V gene: TRBV6-5
J gene: TRBJ2-4
clone size: .
CDR3 protein: CASPKGPEPLDIQYF
CDR3 DNA: TGTGCCAGCCCCAAAGGACCGGAGCCTTTAGACATTCAGTACTTC

D gene: TRBD1
V gene: TRBV5-1
J gene: TRBJ1-1
clone size: once
CDR3 protein: CASSFGQGRSMNTEAFF
CDR3 DNA: TGCGCCAGCAGCTTTGGACAGGGCCGGTCTATGAACACTGAAGCTTTCTTT

D gene: .
V gene: TRBV2
J gene: TRBJ2-7
clone size: .
CDR3 protein: CASSELDNLSYEQYF
CDR3 DNA: TGTGCCAGCAGTGAACTGGACAACCTCTCCTACGAGCAGTACTTC